Listed below are T cell receptor beta chains from one sample, sequenced in a study of T cell changes during pregnancy in multiple sclerosis. TCRdb keeps only in-frame clones here, not all; method: immunoSEQ multiplex PCR. The top ten clones hold about 1.9% of a sample with 51,000 or so clones, roughly 93% of them seen once. Source: peripheral blood, taken in the second trimester of pregnancy. The receptor source for this set is a female donor with multiple sclerosis, enrolled in a pregnancy study. Both conserved end residues are part of each CDR3. Each record gives: CDR3 DNA, CDR3 protein, J gene, D gene, clone size, V gene. The D gene is left open where the match is weak. The size field is filled for only some rows; it gives once, few, many or a size class.

TGCAGCGTTGAAGATCTCACAGGGAGCTCCTACGAGCAGTACTTC CSVEDLTGSSYEQYF TRBJ2-7 NA NA TRBV29-1
TGTGCCAGCAGCCCGACTAGCGGGTACACAGATACGCAGTATTTT CASSPTSGYTDTQYF TRBJ2-3 TRBD2 NA TRBV7-3
TGTGCCAGCAGTCAACAGGGAATAGAGACCCAGTACTTC CASSQQGIETQYF TRBJ2-5 NA NA TRBV5-6
TGTGCCAGCAGCACCTGGGGCAGGGGGCCTACTGAAGCTTTCTTT CASSTWGRGPTEAFF TRBJ1-1 TRBD1 NA TRBV13
TGCGCCAGCAGCTTGGAGGGATGGGCGGGAACTACCACTTTGCACGAGCAGTACTTC CASSLEGWAGTTTLHEQYF TRBJ2-7 NA few TRBV5-1
TGCGCCAGCAGTGACCGGGTCTCTGGAAACACCATATATTTT CASSDRVSGNTIYF TRBJ1-3 NA NA TRBV10-2
TGTGCCACCAGCAGAAATAGACAGGGCTGGTCTGGAAACACCATATATTTT CATSRNRQGWSGNTIYF TRBJ1-3 TRBD1 once TRBV15
TGTGCCAGTAGTCCTCTTACAACCTACGAGCAGTACTTC CASSPLTTYEQYF TRBJ2-7 NA once TRBV19
TGTGCCAGCAGCTTAGATGGTGAGGATGAGCAGTTCTTC CASSLDGEDEQFF TRBJ2-1 NA NA TRBV13
TGTGCCAGCAGCCAACCCGGTTTGGACTCTAGCGGGAGGTGGTCCGACACGGATACGCAGTATTTT CASSQPGLDSSGRWSDTDTQYF TRBJ2-3 TRBD2 NA TRBV4-2
TGTGCCAGCAGCCTTAAACAGAACACTGAAGCTTTCTTT CASSLKQNTEAFF TRBJ1-1 NA few TRBV14
TGTGCCAGCAGCTTAGCTCCCGGGGGCACTGAAGCTTTCTTT CASSLAPGGTEAFF TRBJ1-1 NA NA TRBV7-2
TGTGCCAGCAGCCCTACAGGGTACCAAGAGACCCAGTACTTC CASSPTGYQETQYF TRBJ2-5 NA NA TRBV7-3
TGTGCCAGCAGCTTAAGGCTAGCTGTGACCCAAGAGACCCAGTACTTC CASSLRLAVTQETQYF TRBJ2-5 NA NA TRBV7-9
TGTGCCAGCTCACCAACAGGCCGAAACACTGAAGCTTTCTTT CASSPTGRNTEAFF TRBJ1-1 NA NA TRBV18
TGTGCCAGCAGCTTAGTGAGTGAGGCCAGGGGGGAAGCTTTCTTT CASSLVSEARGEAFF TRBJ1-1 TRBD1 NA TRBV5-4
TGTGCCAGCAGCGTAGGCCTCGATCGACACTCCTACGAGCAGTACTTC CASSVGLDRHSYEQYF TRBJ2-7 NA NA TRBV9
TGTGCCAGCAGCCTGGGAGATTCCTACGAGCAGTACTTC CASSLGDSYEQYF TRBJ2-7 NA NA TRBV27
TGTGCCAGCAGCTTAAAGCTCGTGAGCGGGATGCCCGGGGAGCTGTTTTTT CASSLKLVSGMPGELFF TRBJ2-2 TRBD2 NA TRBV7-2
TGCGCCAGCAGCCAAGACCCTAGCGGCGCCTACGAGCAGTACTTC CASSQDPSGAYEQYF TRBJ2-7 TRBD2 NA TRBV4-3
TGTGCCAGCAGCTCACCAGGGACCTACGAGCAGTACTTC CASSSPGTYEQYF TRBJ2-7 NA few TRBV5-4
TGTGCCTGGAGCGCCGAGTATAGCTCCTACAATGAGCAGTTCTTC CAWSAEYSSYNEQFF TRBJ2-1 NA NA TRBV30